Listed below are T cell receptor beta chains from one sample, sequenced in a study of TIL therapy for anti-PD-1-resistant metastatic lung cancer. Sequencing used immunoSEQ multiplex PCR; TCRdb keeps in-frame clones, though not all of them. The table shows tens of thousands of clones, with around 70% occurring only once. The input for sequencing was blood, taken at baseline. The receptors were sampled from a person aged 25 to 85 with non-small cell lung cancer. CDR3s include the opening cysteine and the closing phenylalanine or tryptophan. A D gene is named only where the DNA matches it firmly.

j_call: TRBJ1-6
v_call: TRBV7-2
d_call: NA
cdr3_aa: CASSSNLQSPLHF

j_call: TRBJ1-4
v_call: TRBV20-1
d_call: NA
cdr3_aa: CSARSEKLFF

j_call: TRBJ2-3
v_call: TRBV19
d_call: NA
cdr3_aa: CASSIVGGRGVSTDTQYF

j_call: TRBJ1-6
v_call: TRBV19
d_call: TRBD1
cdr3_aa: CASRLGQYNSPLHF

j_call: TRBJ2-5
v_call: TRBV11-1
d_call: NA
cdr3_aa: CASRRPDSYQETQYF

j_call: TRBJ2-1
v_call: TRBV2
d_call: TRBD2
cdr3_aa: CARRLAGARVNEQFF

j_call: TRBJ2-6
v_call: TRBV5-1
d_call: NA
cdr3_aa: CASSPYPGANVLTF

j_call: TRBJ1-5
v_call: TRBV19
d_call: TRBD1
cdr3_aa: CASSIGGGHGNQPQHF

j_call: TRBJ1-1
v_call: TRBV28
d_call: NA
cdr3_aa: CASSLGRGTEAFF

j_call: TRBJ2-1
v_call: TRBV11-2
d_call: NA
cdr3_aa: CASSLDGALDEQFF

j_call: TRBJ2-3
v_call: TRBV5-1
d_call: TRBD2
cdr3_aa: CASSAGAGGPDTQYF

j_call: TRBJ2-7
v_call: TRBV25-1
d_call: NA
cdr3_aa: CASTNDRVYEQYF

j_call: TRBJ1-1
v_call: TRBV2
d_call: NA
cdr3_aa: CASSEVKFEYTEAFF

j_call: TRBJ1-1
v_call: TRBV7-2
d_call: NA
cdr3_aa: CASSVGRVNTEDFF

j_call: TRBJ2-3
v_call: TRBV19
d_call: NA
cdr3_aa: CASSFRVTDTQYF

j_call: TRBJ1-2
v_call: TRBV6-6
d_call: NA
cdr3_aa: CASGRSYGYTF

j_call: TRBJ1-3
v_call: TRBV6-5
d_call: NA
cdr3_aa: CASRDNGNTIYF

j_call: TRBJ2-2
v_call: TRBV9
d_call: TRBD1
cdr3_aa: CASSVGGQGARNTGELFF

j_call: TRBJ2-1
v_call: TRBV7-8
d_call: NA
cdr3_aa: CASSLTAKDEQFF

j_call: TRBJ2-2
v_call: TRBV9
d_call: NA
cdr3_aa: CASSVSTGREGSGELFF

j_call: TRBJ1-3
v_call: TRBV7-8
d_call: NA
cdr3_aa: CASSQGYSGNTIYF

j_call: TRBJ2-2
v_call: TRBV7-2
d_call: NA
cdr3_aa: CASSFLLVNTGELFF

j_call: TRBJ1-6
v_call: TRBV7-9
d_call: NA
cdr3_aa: CASSFEEPNSPLHF

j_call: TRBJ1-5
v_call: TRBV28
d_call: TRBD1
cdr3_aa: CASIRTGNNQPQHF

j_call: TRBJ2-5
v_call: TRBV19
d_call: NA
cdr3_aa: CASSIRPTSGETQYF

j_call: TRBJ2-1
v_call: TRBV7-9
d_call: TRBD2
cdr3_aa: CASSLEGLADPFF

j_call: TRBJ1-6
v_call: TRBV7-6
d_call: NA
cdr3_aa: CASSLGGAGSPLHF

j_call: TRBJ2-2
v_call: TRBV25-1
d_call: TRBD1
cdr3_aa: CASSPGQIDTGELFF

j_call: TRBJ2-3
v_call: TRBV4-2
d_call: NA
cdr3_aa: CASSQDESDTQYF

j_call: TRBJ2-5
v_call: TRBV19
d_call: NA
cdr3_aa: CASSVPGRGQETQYF

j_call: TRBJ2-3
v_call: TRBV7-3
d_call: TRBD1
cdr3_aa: CASSFGTGRTDTQYF

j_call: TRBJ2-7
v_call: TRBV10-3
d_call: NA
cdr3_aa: CATASGSSYEQYF

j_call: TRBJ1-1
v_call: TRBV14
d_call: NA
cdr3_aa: CASSPLRTGTEAFF

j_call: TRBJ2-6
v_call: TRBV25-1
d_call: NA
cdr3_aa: CASSEEFSGANVLTF

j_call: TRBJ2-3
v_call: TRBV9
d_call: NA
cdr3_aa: CASSVAGGVGSTDTQYF

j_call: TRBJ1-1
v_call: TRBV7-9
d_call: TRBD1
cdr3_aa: CASSSGDSHIPEAFF

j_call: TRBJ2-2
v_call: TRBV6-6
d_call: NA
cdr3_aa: CASTKPQAATGELFF

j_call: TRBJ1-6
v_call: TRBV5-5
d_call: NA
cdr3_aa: CASSLRIPGFRNSPLHF

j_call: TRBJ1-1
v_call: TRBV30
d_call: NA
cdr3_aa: CAWSNHRTEALF